The 27 T cell receptor beta chains below were found in one sample sequenced in a study of T cell changes during pregnancy in multiple sclerosis. Libraries were prepared by immunoSEQ multiplex PCR; TCRdb keeps only in-frame clonotypes and omits some of them. Of 45,000 to 55,000 clones in the sample, over 85% are singletons; the top ten hold 1.9%. The material was peripheral blood, obtained in the first trimester of pregnancy. The origin of the receptors is a female donor with multiple sclerosis, enrolled in a pregnancy study.

The chain joins TRBV29-1 to TRBJ1-1; D is unclear. The CDR3 sequence is 15 residues long. Per germline, CDR1 SQVTM and CDR2 ANQGSEA. Trimming stripped 4 bases from V and 0 bases from J, with 15 bases between. CDR3 protein: CSVGSGWAMNTEAFF. CDR3 in DNA: TGCAGCGTTGGGTCAGGATGGGCCATGAACACTGAAGCTTTCTTT.

The genes are TRBV10-3 and TRBJ1-2; TRBD1 matches 7 bases. V shed 6 bases, J shed 7 bases, and the junction held 11 bases outside the gene matches. This CDR3 spans 14 amino acids. Looked up from germline, CDR1 is ENHRY and CDR2 is SYGVKD. The CDR3 reads CAISARQGSLGYTF. The CDR3 bases are TGTGCCATCAGCGCTAGACAGGGCTCTCTTGGCTACACCTTC.

The chain combines TRBV1 with TRBJ2-5; the DNA was not compared with TRBD2, the D call given in the table. TRBV1 is termed a pseudogene. This CDR3 contains 11 residues. CDR3 in DNA: TGCACCAGCAGCCCCCGGGAGACCCAGTACTTC. Protein: CTSSPRETQYF.

J is TRBJ2-4 and V is TRBV19; D possibly corresponds to TRBD1 (7 bases). Germline CDR1 LNHDA, CDR2 SQIVND (reference sequence). V was cut by 4 bases and J by 0 bases, with 19 bases left in between. CDR3 size: 18 residues. CDR3 sequence (DNA): TGTGCCAGTAGTACTTTGTGGAGGGGGCTTAAAGCCAAAAACATTCAGTACTTC. It encodes CASSTLWRGLKAKNIQYF. The full variable domain, its missing parts supplied by reference TRBV19 and TRBJ2-4, is DGGITQSPKYLFRKEGQNVTLSCEQNLNHDAMYWYRQDPGQGLRLIYYSQIVNDFQKGDIAEGYSVSREKKESFPLTVTSAQKNPTAFYLCASSTLWRGLKAKNIQYFGAGTRLSVL.

J is TRBJ2-1 and V is TRBV7-2, with 11 bases matching TRBD2. J lost 5 bases, V lost 1 base, and 1 base had no gene match. The CDR3 covers 15 residues. From germline, CDR1 is SGHTA and CDR2 FQGNSA. CDR3 nucleotide sequence: TGTGCCAGCAGCTTAGGACTAGCGGGGAACAATGAGCAGTTCTTC. It codes for CASSLGLAGNNEQFF.

The rearrangement uses TRBV2 and TRBJ1-4, with 9 bases fitting TRBD1. The CDR3 contains 13 residues. Germline V CDR1 and CDR2: SNHLY, FYNNEI. The V and J ends lost 4 bases and 12 bases, in that order; junction bases with no gene match: 6. The CDR3 DNA reads TGTGCCAGCAGTGCGGACAGGGGAAGGGAACTGTTTTTT. This sequence encodes CASSADRGRELFF.

This chain uses TRBV19 with TRBJ2-1, with D unclear. Germline assignment: CDR1 LNHDA and CDR2 SQIVND (reference sequence). The CDR3 is 11 amino acids. The germline V and J ends were trimmed by 7 bases and 5 bases, with 6 bases remaining between them. The CDR3 loop reads CASNRDNEQFF. The CDR3 DNA reads as TGTGCCAGTAATCGGGACAATGAGCAGTTCTTC.

The chain has TRBV5-1 and TRBJ1-1, with TRBD1 identical over 8 bases. V lost 1 base and J lost 4; bases outside the gene matches: 9. CDR1 SGHRS and CDR2 YFSETQ come from the germline V gene. The CDR3 is made up of 16 amino acids. The CDR3: CASSLQGAGRGTEAFF. As DNA, the CDR3 is TGCGCCAGCAGCTTGCAGGGGGCGGGACGCGGCACTGAAGCTTTCTTT.

V is TRBV7-9 and J is TRBJ2-7; D possibly corresponds to TRBD1 (6 bases). With 4 bases removed from V and 2 bases from J, the gap between germline ends came to 18 bases. CDR1 and CDR2 from the germline V gene are SEHNR and FQNEAQ (reference sequence). CDR3 size: 16 residues. CDR3 DNA: TGTGCCAGCAGCTCGCAAACAGGGCTCAATACCTACGAGCAGTACTTC. This translates into CASSSQTGLNTYEQYF.

This chain joins TRBV19 and TRBJ1-2; D unresolved. The length of the CDR3 is 18 residues. From germline, CDR1 is LNHDA and CDR2 SQIVND (reference sequence). V was cut by 7 bases and J by 4 bases, with 28 bases left in between. Here the CDR3 DNA reads TGTGCCAGTATCGTCGTATGGTCTTCAGGTGAGTATTTCTATGGCTACACCTTC. Its translation is CASIVVWSSGEYFYGYTF.

The V gene is TRBV14, the J gene TRBJ1-2; no firm D call. CDR1 is SGHDN, CDR2 FVKESK, per germline. The CDR3 runs 12 residues. V lost 3 bases and J lost 5, with 7 bases in between. The DNA for the CDR3 is TGTGCCAGCAGCCAGGACTCTTATGGCTACACCTTC. Translating it yields CASSQDSYGYTF. Filled out from reference TRBV14 and TRBJ1-2, the complete variable domain reads EAGVTQFPSHSVIEKGQTVTLRCDPISGHDNLYWYRRVMGKEIKFLLHFVKESKQDESGMPNNRFLAERTGGTYSTLKVQPAELEDSGVYFCASSQDSYGYTFGSGTRLTVV.

The J gene is TRBJ1-3, the V gene TRBV4-3, with a possible D match to TRBD1 (5 bases). The CDR3 runs 17 residues. CDR1 and CDR2 from the germline V gene are LGHNA and YSLEER. Trimming cost V 0 bases and J 0 bases, with 12 bases left between them. The CDR3 DNA follows: TGCGCCAGCAGCCAAGAGGGCCCAGGGCGCTCTGGAAACACCATATATTTT. This translates into CASSQEGPGRSGNTIYF.

The gene calls are TRBV19 and TRBJ1-6, with no clear D. V gave up 7 bases and J gave up 6 bases, with 16 bases separating them. The germline V gene has CDR1 LNHDA and CDR2 SQIVND (reference sequence). The length of the CDR3 is 15 residues. CDR3 sequence reads: CASKVKSTSNSPLHF. CDR3 bases: TGTGCCAGTAAAGTAAAGTCGACATCTAATTCACCCCTCCACTTT.

This rearrangement joins TRBV29-1 to TRBJ2-2; weak D call: TRBD2 (5 bases). Trimming removed 7 bases at V and 4 bases at J, with 13 bases between. The CDR3 loop spans 13 amino acids. CDR1 and CDR2 (germline): SQVTM, ANQGSEA. Here the CDR3 DNA reads TGCAGCGGGGCAGCGGTTCTCACCGGGGAGCTGTTTTTT. It is translated as CSGAAVLTGELFF.

The rearrangement uses TRBV19 and TRBJ1-1; 9 nucleotides align to TRBD1. The CDR3 is 15 residues long. Germline CDR1 and CDR2: LNHDA and SQIVND (reference sequence). V was clipped by 6 bases and J by 5 bases; unmatched bases: 10. The CDR3 region has the DNA TGTGCCAGTAGCCTGACAGGGGGATCGGAGACTGAAGCTTTCTTT. This encodes CASSLTGGSETEAFF.

The rearrangement uses TRBV2 and TRBJ1-2; TRBD1 might be the D (6 bases). This CDR3 has 17 residues. V was pared by 6 bases and J by 2 bases, with 22 bases between. Germline V gene sequence: CDR1 SNHLY, CDR2 FYNNEI. This CDR3 is CASSVPGTRRSNYGYTF. Written as DNA, the CDR3 is TGTGCCAGCAGCGTCCCCGGGACAAGGCGATCAAACTATGGCTACACCTTC.

The chain employs TRBV7-9 and TRBJ2-1; no definite D call. Germline V gives CDR1 SEHNR, CDR2 FQNEAQ (reference sequence). The V gene lost 8 bases and the J gene lost 0 bases, with 11 bases spanning the gap. This CDR3 region has 14 residues. The CDR3: CASGPPSSYNEQFF. The CDR3 region has the DNA TGTGCCAGCGGGCCCCCGAGCTCCTACAATGAGCAGTTCTTC.

The table lists this clone with a count of one. The chain employs TRBV10-1 and TRBJ2-7; 8 nucleotides line up with TRBD2. CDR3 size: 14 residues. In germline, CDR1 is WNHNN, CDR2 SYGVQD (reference sequence). Trimming removed 5 bases from V and 9 bases from J; junction bases left unmatched: 12. The CDR3 spells CASSPGTRTSGQYF. For the CDR3, the DNA is TGCGCCAGCAGTCCCGGGACTAGGACCTCCGGGCAGTACTTC.

The chain uses TRBV7-6 and TRBJ2-3, with D perhaps matching TRBD2 (5 bases). CDR1 and CDR2 from the germline V gene are SGHVS and FNYEAQ. V was shortened by 5 bases and J by 0 bases, with 21 bases between the two germline ends. The CDR3 sequence is 18 residues long. The CDR3 DNA is TGTGCCAGCAGCCCTAAGCCGATCCTCGAGCGGAGCACAGATACGCAGTATTTT. It specifies CASSPKPILERSTDTQYF.

DNA for the CDR3: TGTGCCAGCAGCGAGACAGTGTTCACCGGGGAGCTGTTTTTT. It specifies CASSETVFTGELFF. The chain has TRBV9 and TRBJ2-2; D might be TRBD1 (5 bases). Per the germline V gene, CDR1 is SGDLS and CDR2 is YYNGEE. V lost 3 bases to trimming and J lost 4 bases, with 10 bases between them. The CDR3 consists of 14 residues.

This chain joins TRBV4-3 and TRBJ2-3; 7 nucleotides match TRBD2. The CDR3 consists of 16 residues. The junction had 8 bases not matched to a gene; V was cut back by 0 bases and J by 5 bases. The germline V gene has CDR1 LGHNA and CDR2 YSLEER. The CDR3 sequence: CASSQDLQRGGDTQYF. As DNA, the CDR3 is TGCGCCAGCAGCCAAGATTTACAGCGGGGAGGAGATACGCAGTATTTT.

The J gene is TRBJ1-5, the V gene TRBV9; the match to TRBD1 covers 7 bases. The germline CDR1 and CDR2 sequences are SGDLS and YYNGEE. V was pared by 4 bases and J by 10 bases, with 14 bases of the junction left unmatched. This CDR3 has 15 amino acids. In DNA form, the CDR3 reads TGTGCCAGCAGCTCTGGACAGGTAGGCGTCGCACCCCAGCATTTT. Translation: CASSSGQVGVAPQHF.

The V and J genes are TRBV5-6 and TRBJ1-6; 9 nucleotides agree with TRBD1. From germline, CDR1 is SGHDT and CDR2 YYEEEE. J gave up 12 bases and V 4 bases, and 8 bases lay outside the gene matches. The CDR3 length is 14 residues. The CDR3 loop reads CASSRGQGTGPLHF. As DNA, the CDR3 is TGTGCCAGCAGCCGTGGACAGGGGACAGGACCCCTCCACTTT.

The rearrangement joins TRBV13 to TRBJ1-2; TRBD1 matches 7 bases. V lost 2 bases to trimming and J lost 4 bases; unmatched junction nucleotides: 7. Per germline, CDR1 PRHDT and CDR2 FYEKMQ (reference sequence). The CDR3 extends over 15 amino acids. CDR3: CASSLKAGGGYGYTF. The CDR3 nucleotides are TGTGCCAGCAGCTTAAAGGCAGGGGGTGGCTATGGCTACACCTTC.

In DNA form, the CDR3 reads TGTGCCAGCAGCTCGTTACCCAAGGGGGACGGACGGGATGAAAAACTGTTTTTT. Translation gives CASSSLPKGDGRDEKLFF. The genes are TRBV4-2 and TRBJ1-4, with D possibly being TRBD1 (6 bases). CDR3 length: 18 residues. V dropped 5 bases and J dropped 6 bases, with 25 bases sitting between them. Germline V gene data show CDR1 as LGHNA and CDR2 as YNFKEQ.

This clone has a single count. The chain couples TRBV6-5 to TRBJ1-1; D is possibly TRBD1 (5 bases). CDR1 MNHEY and CDR2 SVGAGI come from the germline V gene. The length of the CDR3 is 15 residues. V was shortened by 10 bases and J by 4 bases, with 22 bases between the two germline ends. Here the CDR3 DNA reads TGTGCCACCGCGGGTGACGGGTTCGGGGGCACTGAAGCTTTCTTT. Translated, it gives CATAGDGFGGTEAFF.

The chain uses TRBV4-1 and TRBJ1-2; 8 nucleotides match TRBD1. J gave up 4 bases and V 8 bases, and 12 bases lay outside the gene matches. Germline assignment: CDR1 MGHRA and CDR2 YSYEKL. The CDR3 runs 15 residues. The CDR3 protein is CASRNPLDRVYGYTF. CDR3 coding DNA: TGCGCCAGCCGAAATCCATTGGACAGGGTCTATGGCTACACCTTC.